This T cell receptor (beta chain) was documented in a study of shared clonotypes between healthy human individuals. Deep-level assay runs were performed. Original processing methods: Junction-only sequences without quality scores came from ImmunoSEQ, so filtering differed. Generated by immunoSEQ multiplex PCR, the TCRdb table keeps only in-frame clones and is missing some. V and J calls and clone size follow that table, whereas D and trimming were derived from the DNA. This table has about 2.4 million clones, 85% to 95% appearing once. V was shortened by 10 bases and J by 3 bases, with 22 bases between the two germline ends. The germline V gene has CDR1 MNHNY and CDR2 SVGAGI (reference sequence). This CDR3 comprises 15 residues.

This TCR was sampled from a man aged 18 to 30 in good health. The source material was naive CD4+ T cells sorted from blood. Sample subset: CD45RA+ positively selected. The V and J genes are TRBV6-6 and TRBJ2-7; D is possibly TRBD1 (6 bases). CDR3 in amino acids: CATKGPSDSYYEQYF. CDR3 coding DNA: TGTGCCACTAAGGGGCCTTCGGACAGCTACTACGAGCAGTACTTC.